Listed below are T cell receptor beta chains from one sample, sequenced in a study of T cell repertoires in cytomegalovirus infection. MiXCR was run by TCRdb on the reads, yielding one entry per CDR3 protein. Of about 310,000 distinct CDR3 sequences listed, under 20% are singletons. Sequencing was carried out using PBMCs. These receptors were taken from a human donor in good health (CMV status not recorded). Some clones in this sample may be carry-over from other donors' samples. Both conserved end residues are part of each CDR3. D genes are given only for firm matches. Expanded clones are given a class, and other clones once, few, many or no size at all.

CDR3 protein | CDR3 DNA | clone size | D gene | J gene | V gene
CASSDTTGFPQYF | TGTGCCAGCAGCGACACTACGGGTTTCCCGCAGTATTTT | many | NA | TRBJ2-3 | TRBV7-2
CASTLTTGMGEAFF | TGTGCCAGCACCCTGACGACAGGCATGGGTGAAGCTTTCTTT | few | NA | TRBJ1-1 | TRBV6-6
CASSRRLSRGATNEKLFF | TGTGCCAGCAGCCGAAGGCTCAGTCGGGGTGCAACTAATGAAAAACTGTTTTTT | many | NA | TRBJ1-4 | TRBV7-2
CSAPTDNYGYTF | TGCAGTGCCCCGACAGACAACTATGGCTACACCTTC | NA | NA | TRBJ1-2 | TRBV20-1
CASSSSPKKRGNQPQHF | TGTGCCAGCAGCTCTTCCCCAAAAAAAAGGGGGAATCAGCCCCAGCATTTT | NA | NA | TRBJ1-5 | TRBV28
CASSLGAGNQPQHF | TGTGCCAGCAGCTTAGGAGCTGGCAATCAGCCCCAGCATTTT | many | NA | TRBJ1-5 | TRBV7-9
CASSPQTGTDSPLHF | TGTGCCAGCAGCCCACAGACAGGGACCGATTCACCCCTCCACTTT | many | TRBD1 | TRBJ1-6 | TRBV7-2
CAISDTGTGIYGYTF | TGTGCCATCAGTGATACCGGGACAGGGATTTATGGCTACACCTTC | NA | TRBD1 | TRBJ1-2 | TRBV10-3
CAISDSPDEGTEAFF | TGTGCCATCAGTGATTCCCCCGACGAGGGCACTGAAGCTTTCTTT | many | NA | TRBJ1-1 | TRBV10-3
CASSGGSLGETQYF | TGTGCCAGCAGTGGAGGCTCTCTCGGGGAGACCCAGTACTTC | NA | NA | TRBJ2-5 | TRBV2
CSADPSGTFYNEQFF | TGCAGTGCTGATCCTTCCGGGACATTCTACAATGAGCAGTTCTTC | few | NA | TRBJ2-1 | TRBV20-1
CASSYAGIQGTQYF | TGTGCCAGCAGTTACGCCGGGATCCAAGGCACGCAGTATTTT | NA | NA | TRBJ2-3 | TRBV6-2/TRBV6-3
CASSLVGPQYF | TGTGCCAGCAGCCTCGTAGGGCCGCAGTACTTC | NA | NA | TRBJ2-7 | TRBV12-3/TRBV12-4
CAISRDSRNQPQHF | TGTGCCATCAGTCGGGACAGCCGTAATCAGCCCCAGCATTTT | NA | TRBD1 | TRBJ1-5 | TRBV10-3
CASSITPQGAMGYGYTF | TGTGCCAGCAGCATAACCCCTCAGGGGGCGATGGGCTATGGCTACACCTTC | many | TRBD1 | TRBJ1-2 | TRBV6-1
CASKTRGSTNEKLFF | TGTGCCAGCAAAACCCGGGGGTCAACTAATGAAAAACTGTTTTTT | NA | NA | TRBJ1-4 | TRBV27
CASRQIGINTEAFF | TGCGCCAGCAGACAGATAGGAATCAACACTGAAGCTTTCTTT | few | NA | TRBJ1-1 | TRBV4-1
CASRTGTLSSYNEQFF | TGTGCCAGCCGGACGGGGACCCTTAGCTCCTACAATGAGCAGTTCTTC | NA | NA | TRBJ2-1 | TRBV2
CASSQRPALPRTYNSPLHF | TGCGCCAGCAGCCAACGACCTGCCCTACCTAGGACCTATAATTCACCCCTCCACTTT | NA | NA | TRBJ1-6 | TRBV4-1
CASSQEIGSSVYEQFF | TGCGCCAGCAGCCAAGAGATAGGATCCTCGGTCTATGAGCAGTTCTTC | NA | NA | TRBJ2-1 | TRBV4-3
CASSLSGAPIQETQYF | TGTGCCAGCAGCTTGTCTGGGGCCCCCATCCAAGAGACCCAGTACTTC | few | NA | TRBJ2-5 | TRBV5-4
CAISESWREIQPQHF | TGTGCCATCAGTGAGTCTTGGAGGGAAATTCAGCCCCAGCATTTT | few | NA | TRBJ1-5 | TRBV10-3
CASSYSLLRSGVRDTEAFF | TGTGCCAGCAGTTACTCTCTCCTTAGATCGGGCGTGCGGGACACTGAAGCTTTCTTT | few | NA | TRBJ1-1 | TRBV6-5
CASSGGTDTQYF | TGTGCCAGCTCGGGGGGCACAGATACGCAGTATTTT | many | NA | TRBJ2-3 | TRBV7-2
CASTDRGPSDEAFF | TGTGCCAGCACCGACAGGGGACCATCCGACGAAGCTTTCTTT | few | TRBD1 | TRBJ1-1 | TRBV6-1
CSAGNSVGSEQYF | TGCAGTGCTGGAAATTCCGTGGGCTCCGAGCAGTACTTC | NA | NA | TRBJ2-7 | TRBV20-1
CASSLKAGSSTDTQYF | TGTGCCAGCAGCCTAAAGGCGGGGTCTAGCACAGATACGCAGTATTTT | many | NA | TRBJ2-3 | TRBV6-1
CASSLDSPRNTEAFF | TGTGCCAGCAGCTTAGACTCACCCAGGAACACTGAAGCTTTCTTT | many | NA | TRBJ1-1 | TRBV7-9
CASSDQGSTDTQYF | TGCGCCAGCAGTGACCAGGGAAGCACAGATACGCAGTATTTT | few | NA | TRBJ2-3 | TRBV10-2
CASTGTGLRGNTIYF | TGTGCCAGCACCGGTACGGGGTTGCGTGGAAACACCATATATTTT | many | NA | TRBJ1-3 | TRBV12-3/TRBV12-4
CASSEQGVWNTGELFF | TGTGCCAGCAGTGAACAGGGGGTATGGAACACCGGGGAGCTGTTTTTT | many | TRBD1 | TRBJ2-2 | TRBV25-1
CATSREWGRQGYEQYF | TGTGCCACCAGCAGAGAGTGGGGTCGGCAGGGATACGAGCAGTACTTC | NA | NA | TRBJ2-7 | TRBV15
CASSPPGGGPRTQYF | TGTGCCAGCAGTCCGCCTGGGGGAGGTCCAAGGACCCAGTACTTC | few | NA | TRBJ2-5 | TRBV28
CASSEWAQREDSPLHF | TGTGCCAGCAGTGAATGGGCACAACGGGAGGATTCACCCCTCCACTTT | many | NA | TRBJ1-6 | TRBV6-1
CASSQSRGIMNTEAFF | TGTGCCAGCAGCCAATCCAGGGGAATAATGAACACTGAAGCTTTCTTT | NA | NA | TRBJ1-1 | TRBV3-1
CASSLWGRNYNEQFF | TGTGCCAGCAGCTTGTGGGGGCGTAACTACAATGAGCAGTTCTTC | few | NA | TRBJ2-1 | TRBV5-8
CASSYSGSASTEAFF | TGTGCCAGCAGTTACTCGGGCAGTGCGAGCACTGAAGCTTTCTTT | many | NA | TRBJ1-1 | TRBV6-6
CSARGGTSGGNEQFF | TGCAGTGCTAGAGGGGGGACTAGCGGGGGCAATGAGCAGTTCTTC | many | TRBD2 | TRBJ2-1 | TRBV20-1
CSARRGRNTEAFF | TGCAGTGCCCGAAGGGGAAGGAACACTGAAGCTTTCTTT | NA | NA | TRBJ1-1 | TRBV20-1
CASTDAPPLADSYEQYF | TGTGCCAGCACCGACGCGCCCCCGCTAGCGGACTCCTACGAGCAGTACTTC | few | TRBD2 | TRBJ2-7 | TRBV6-2/TRBV6-3